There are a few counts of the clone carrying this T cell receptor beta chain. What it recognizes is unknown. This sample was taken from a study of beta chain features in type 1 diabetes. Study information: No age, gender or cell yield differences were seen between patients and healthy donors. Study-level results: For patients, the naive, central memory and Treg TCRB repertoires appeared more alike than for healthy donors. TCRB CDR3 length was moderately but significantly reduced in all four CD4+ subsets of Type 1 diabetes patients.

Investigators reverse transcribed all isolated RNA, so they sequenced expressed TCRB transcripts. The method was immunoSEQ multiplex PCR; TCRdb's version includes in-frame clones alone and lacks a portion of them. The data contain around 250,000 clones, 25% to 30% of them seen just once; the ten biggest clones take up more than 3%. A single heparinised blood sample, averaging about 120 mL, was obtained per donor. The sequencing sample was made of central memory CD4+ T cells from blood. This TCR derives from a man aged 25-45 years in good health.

The CDR3, as DNA: TGCAGCGTAAGAAGGGACAGGGACGCCTACGAGCAGTACTTC. Amino acid sequence: CSVRRDRDAYEQYF. The V call is TRBV29-1, the J call TRBJ2-7; 9 nucleotides align to TRBD1. Germline V gene data show CDR1 as SQVTM and CDR2 as ANQGSEA. This CDR3 has 14 residues. Unmatched junction bases numbered 8, after V lost 6 bases and J lost 2 bases.